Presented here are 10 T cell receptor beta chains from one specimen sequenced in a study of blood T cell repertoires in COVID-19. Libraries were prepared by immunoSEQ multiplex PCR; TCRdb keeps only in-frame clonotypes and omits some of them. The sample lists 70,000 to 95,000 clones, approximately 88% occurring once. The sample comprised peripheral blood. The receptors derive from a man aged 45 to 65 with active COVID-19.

CDR3 coding DNA: TGTGCCAGCAGCACCGGGGCAGGACAGAATGAAAAACTGTTTTTT. This codes for CASSTGAGQNEKLFF. The genes are TRBV7-9 and TRBJ1-4; possible D gene TRBD1, 6 bases. The germline V gene has CDR1 SEHNR and CDR2 FQNEAQ (reference sequence). The CDR3 spans 15 residues. V gave up 5 bases and J gave up 5 bases, with 15 bases separating them.

The CDR3 loop is CASKGQGAYEQYF. CDR3 bases: TGTGCCAGCAAGGGACAGGGAGCCTACGAGCAGTACTTC. The chain joins TRBV28 to TRBJ2-7, with 9 bases fitting TRBD1. The length of the CDR3 is 13 residues. Per the germline V gene, CDR1 is MDHEN and CDR2 is SYDVKM. V trimming: 7 bases; J trimming: 2 bases; junction bases outside the gene matches: 3.

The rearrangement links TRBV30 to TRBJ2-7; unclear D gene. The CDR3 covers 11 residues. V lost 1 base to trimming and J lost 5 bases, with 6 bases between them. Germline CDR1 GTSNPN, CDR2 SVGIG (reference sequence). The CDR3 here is CAWSDRDEQYF. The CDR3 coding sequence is TGTGCCTGGAGTGATCGGGACGAGCAGTACTTC.

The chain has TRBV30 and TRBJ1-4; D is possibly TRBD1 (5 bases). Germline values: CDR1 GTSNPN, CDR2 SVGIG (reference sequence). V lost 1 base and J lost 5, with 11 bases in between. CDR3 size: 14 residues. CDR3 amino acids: CAWSARVRNEKLFF. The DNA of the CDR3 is TGTGCCTGGAGTGCCAGGGTGAGGAATGAAAAACTGTTTTTT.

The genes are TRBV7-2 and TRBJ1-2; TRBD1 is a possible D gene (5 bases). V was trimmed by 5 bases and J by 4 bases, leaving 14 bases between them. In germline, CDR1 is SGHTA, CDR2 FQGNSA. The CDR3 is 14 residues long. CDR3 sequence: CASSRDFLGYGYTF. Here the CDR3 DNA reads TGTGCCAGCAGCCGGGACTTCTTGGGCTATGGCTACACCTTC.

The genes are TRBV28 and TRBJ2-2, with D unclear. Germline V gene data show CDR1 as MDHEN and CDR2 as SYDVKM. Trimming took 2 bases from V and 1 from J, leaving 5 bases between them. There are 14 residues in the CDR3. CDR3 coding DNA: TGTGCCAGCAGTTTAACAGTGAACACCGGGGAGCTGTTTTTT. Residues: CASSLTVNTGELFF.

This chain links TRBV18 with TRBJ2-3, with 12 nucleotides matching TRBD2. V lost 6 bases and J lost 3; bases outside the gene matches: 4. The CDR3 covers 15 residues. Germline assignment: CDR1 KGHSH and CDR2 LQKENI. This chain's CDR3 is CASSSTSGGTDTQYF. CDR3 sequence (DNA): TGTGCCAGCTCCTCGACTAGCGGGGGAACAGATACGCAGTATTTT.

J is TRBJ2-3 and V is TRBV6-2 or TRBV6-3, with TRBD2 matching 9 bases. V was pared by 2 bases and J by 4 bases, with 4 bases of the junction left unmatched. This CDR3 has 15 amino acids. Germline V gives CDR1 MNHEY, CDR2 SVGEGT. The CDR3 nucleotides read TGTGCCAGCAGTTACCTAGCGGGACCCGCAGATACGCAGTATTTT. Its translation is CASSYLAGPADTQYF.

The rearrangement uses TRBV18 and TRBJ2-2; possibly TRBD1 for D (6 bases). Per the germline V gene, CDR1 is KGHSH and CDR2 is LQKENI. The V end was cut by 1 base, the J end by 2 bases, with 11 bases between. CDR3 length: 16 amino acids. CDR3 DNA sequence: TGTGCCAGCTCACCACGGCCAGGGGCCAACACCGGGGAGCTGTTTTTT. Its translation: CASSPRPGANTGELFF. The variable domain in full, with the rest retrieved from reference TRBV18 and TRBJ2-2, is NAGVMQNPRHLVRRRGQEARLRCSPMKGHSHVYWYRQLPEEGLKFMVYLQKENIIDESGMPKERFSAEFPKEGPSILRIQQVVRGDSAAYFCASSPRPGANTGELFFGEGSRLTVL.

CDR3 DNA: TGTGCCAGCGCACAGGGGAAAAACACTGAAGCTTTCTTT. Translation gives CASAQGKNTEAFF. J is TRBJ1-1 and V is TRBV18, with 7 nucleotides matching TRBD1. This CDR3 is 13 amino acids long. Trimming cost V 8 bases and J 2 bases; bases outside gene matches: 5. In germline, CDR1 is KGHSH, CDR2 LQKENI.